This T cell receptor beta chain was sequenced during a study of tumor-infiltrating lymphocytes in primary liver carcinoma. Overall study context: The patient population consisted of men and women between 30 and 69 years of age.

Starting material for RNA and DNA co-extraction consisted of 20-30 mg of unsorted bulk tissue. Primary liver carcinomas in the patients were surgically resected. Chronic HBV infection was present, with no prior treatment. Study-wide results and limits: It was in tumors, not blood, that the top-250-clone fraction was significantly higher (p = 0.039).

From 500 ng of total RNA, TCR beta-specific cDNA was reverse-transcribed using a constant-region primer. The TCR beta library was amplified through three nested multiplex PCR rounds in a modified ARM-PCR procedure. It was with TRBV1-TRBV30 forward primers and a C-beta reverse primer that the first two PCR rounds were run, at around 11 cycles each. TCRdb re-analysed the multiplex PCR reads in MiXCR, keeping a single row per CDR3 protein. The sample consists of about 120,000 distinct CDR3 sequences, around 65% of them appearing once. The table lists this clonotype with a few counts. Its antigen is as yet unknown. V shed 4 bases and J shed 5 bases, with 16 bases lying between them. The CDR3 consists of 15 residues. Germline CDR1 and CDR2: KGHDR and SFDVKD.

This chain joins TRBV24-1 and TRBJ2-5; D ambiguous. Sample: tumor-adjacent normal liver tissue. The source of this sequence is a woman aged 60-75 years with primary liver carcinoma and hepatitis B virus infection. The CDR3 DNA sequence: TGTGCCACCAGTGAGACCGGACGGAAACGTGAGACCCAGTACTTC. This codes for CATSETGRKRETQYF.